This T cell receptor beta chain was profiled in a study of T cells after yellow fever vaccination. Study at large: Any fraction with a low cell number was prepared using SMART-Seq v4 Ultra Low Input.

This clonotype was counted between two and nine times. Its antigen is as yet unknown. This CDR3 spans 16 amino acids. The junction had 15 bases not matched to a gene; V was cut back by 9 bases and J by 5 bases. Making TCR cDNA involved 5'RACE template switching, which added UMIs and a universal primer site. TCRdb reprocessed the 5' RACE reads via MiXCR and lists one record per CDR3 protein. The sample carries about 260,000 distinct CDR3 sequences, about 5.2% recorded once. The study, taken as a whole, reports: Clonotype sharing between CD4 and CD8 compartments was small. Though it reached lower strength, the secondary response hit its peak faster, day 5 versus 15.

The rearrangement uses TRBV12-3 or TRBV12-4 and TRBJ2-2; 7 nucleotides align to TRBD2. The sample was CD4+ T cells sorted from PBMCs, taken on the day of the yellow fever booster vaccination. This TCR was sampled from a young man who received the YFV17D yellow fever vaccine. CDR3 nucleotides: TGTGCCAGTGTCGAACGGGGCGGGGGTAGGACCGGGGAGCTGTTTTTT. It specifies CASVERGGGRTGELFF.